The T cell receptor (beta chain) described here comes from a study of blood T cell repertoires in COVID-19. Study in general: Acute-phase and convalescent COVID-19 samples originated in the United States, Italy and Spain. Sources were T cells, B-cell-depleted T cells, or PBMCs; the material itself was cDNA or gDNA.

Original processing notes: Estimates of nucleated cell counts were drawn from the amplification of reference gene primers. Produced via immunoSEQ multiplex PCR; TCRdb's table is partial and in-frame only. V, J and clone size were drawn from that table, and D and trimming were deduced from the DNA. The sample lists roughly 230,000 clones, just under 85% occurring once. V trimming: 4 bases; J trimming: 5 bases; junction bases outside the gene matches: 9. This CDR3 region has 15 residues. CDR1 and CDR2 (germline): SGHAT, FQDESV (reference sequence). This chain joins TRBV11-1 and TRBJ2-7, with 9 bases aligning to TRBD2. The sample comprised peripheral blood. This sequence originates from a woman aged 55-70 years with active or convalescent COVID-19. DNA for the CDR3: TGTGCCAGCAGCTACGTAGCGGGAGTGGTAAACGAGCAGTACTTC. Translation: CASSYVAGVVNEQYF.